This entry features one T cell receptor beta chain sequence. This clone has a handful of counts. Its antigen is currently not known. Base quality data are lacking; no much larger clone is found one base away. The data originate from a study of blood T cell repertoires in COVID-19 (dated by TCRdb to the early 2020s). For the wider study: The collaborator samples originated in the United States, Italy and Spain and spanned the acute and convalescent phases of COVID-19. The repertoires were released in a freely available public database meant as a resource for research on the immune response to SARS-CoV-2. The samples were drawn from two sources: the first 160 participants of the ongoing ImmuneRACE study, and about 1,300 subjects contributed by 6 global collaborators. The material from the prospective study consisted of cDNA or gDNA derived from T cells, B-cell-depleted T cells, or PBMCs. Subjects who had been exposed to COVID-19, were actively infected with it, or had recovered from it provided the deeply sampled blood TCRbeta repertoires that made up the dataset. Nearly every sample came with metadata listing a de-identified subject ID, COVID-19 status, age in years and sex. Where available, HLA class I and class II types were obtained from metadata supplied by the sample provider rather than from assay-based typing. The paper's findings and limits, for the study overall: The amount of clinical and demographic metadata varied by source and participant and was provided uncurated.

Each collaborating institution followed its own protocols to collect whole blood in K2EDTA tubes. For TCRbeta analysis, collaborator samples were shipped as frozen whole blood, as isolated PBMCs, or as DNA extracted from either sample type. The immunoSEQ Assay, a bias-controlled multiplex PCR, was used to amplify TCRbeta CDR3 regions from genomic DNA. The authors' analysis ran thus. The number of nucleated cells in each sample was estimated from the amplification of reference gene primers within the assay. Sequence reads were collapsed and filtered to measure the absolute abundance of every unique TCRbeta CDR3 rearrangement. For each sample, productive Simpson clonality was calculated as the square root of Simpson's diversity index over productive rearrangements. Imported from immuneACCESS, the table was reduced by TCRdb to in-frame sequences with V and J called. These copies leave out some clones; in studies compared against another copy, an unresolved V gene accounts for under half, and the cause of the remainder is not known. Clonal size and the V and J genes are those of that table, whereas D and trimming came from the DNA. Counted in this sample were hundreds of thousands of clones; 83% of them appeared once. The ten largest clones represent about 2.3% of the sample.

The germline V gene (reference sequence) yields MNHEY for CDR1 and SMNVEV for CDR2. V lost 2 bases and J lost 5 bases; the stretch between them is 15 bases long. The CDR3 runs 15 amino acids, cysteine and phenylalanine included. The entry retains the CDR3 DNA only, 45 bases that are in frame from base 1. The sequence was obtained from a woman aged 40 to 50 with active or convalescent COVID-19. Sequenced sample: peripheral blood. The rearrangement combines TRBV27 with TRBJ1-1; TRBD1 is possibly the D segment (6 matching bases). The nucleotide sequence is TGTGCCAGCAGTTTAGGGACAATGGTAAGGACTGAAGCTTTCTTT. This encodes CASSLGTMVRTEAFF.